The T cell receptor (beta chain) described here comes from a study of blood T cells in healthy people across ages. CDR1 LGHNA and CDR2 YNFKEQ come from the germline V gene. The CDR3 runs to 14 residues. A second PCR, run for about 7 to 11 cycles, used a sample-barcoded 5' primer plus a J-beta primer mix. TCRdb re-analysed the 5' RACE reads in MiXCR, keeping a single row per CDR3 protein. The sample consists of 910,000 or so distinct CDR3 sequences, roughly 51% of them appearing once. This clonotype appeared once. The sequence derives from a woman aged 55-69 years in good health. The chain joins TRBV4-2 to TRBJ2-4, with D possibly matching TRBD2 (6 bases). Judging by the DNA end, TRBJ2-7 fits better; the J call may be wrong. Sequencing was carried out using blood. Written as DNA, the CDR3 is TGTGCCAGCAGCCAAATTTTTGGGAGGCACGAGCAGTACTTC. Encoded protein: CASSQIFGRHEQYF.